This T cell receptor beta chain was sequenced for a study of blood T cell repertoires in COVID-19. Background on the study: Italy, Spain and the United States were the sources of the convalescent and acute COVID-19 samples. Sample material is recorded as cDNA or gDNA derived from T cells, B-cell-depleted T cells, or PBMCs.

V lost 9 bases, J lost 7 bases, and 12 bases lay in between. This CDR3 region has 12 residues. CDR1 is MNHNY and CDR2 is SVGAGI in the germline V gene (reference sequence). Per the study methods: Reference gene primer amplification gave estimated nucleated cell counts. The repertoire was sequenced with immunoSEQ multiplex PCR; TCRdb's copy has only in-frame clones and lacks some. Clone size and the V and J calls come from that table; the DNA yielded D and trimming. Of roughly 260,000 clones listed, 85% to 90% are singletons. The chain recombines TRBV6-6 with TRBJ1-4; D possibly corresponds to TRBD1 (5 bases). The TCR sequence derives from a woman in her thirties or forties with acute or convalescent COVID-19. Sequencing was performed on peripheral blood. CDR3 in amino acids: CASRRGGEKLFF. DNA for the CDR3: TGTGCCAGTCGCCGGGGGGGTGAAAAACTGTTTTTT.